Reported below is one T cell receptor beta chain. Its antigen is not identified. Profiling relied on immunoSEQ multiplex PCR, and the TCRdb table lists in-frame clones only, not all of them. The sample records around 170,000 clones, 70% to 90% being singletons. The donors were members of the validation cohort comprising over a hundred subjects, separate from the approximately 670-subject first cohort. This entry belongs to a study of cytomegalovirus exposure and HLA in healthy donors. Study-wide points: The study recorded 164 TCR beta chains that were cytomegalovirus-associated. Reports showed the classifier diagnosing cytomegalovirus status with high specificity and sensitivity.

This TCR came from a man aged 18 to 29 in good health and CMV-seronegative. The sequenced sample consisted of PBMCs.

The DNA of the CDR3 is TGTGCCAGTAAATCGGACAGTCTTGAACTCTCCTACGAGCAGTACTTC. Encoded protein: CASKSDSLELSYEQYF. This chain connects TRBV19 to TRBJ2-7, with D possibly TRBD1 on 6 matching bases. Germline V lookup: CDR1 LNHDA, CDR2 SQIVND (reference sequence). Trimming left V 7 bases short and J 0 bases short, with 19 bases between. The CDR3 is made up of 16 amino acids.